Following are 5 T cell receptor beta chains from one sample sequenced in a study of blood T cells in healthy people across ages. A second PCR, run for about 7 to 11 cycles, used a sample-barcoded 5' primer plus a J-beta primer mix. MiXCR, run by TCRdb on the 5' RACE reads, gives a single entry per CDR3 protein. The sample holds more than 650,000 distinct CDR3 sequences, roughly 24% seen once. The same specimen was also included in a second study, on T cells of mothers and their children.

Sequencing was carried out using blood. The receptors were gathered from a boy aged 5 to 17 in good health.

The rearrangement joins TRBV13 to TRBJ2-7; D unresolved. The CDR3 runs 14 residues. Germline loops: CDR1 PRHDT, CDR2 FYEKMQ (reference sequence). The V end was cut by 5 bases, the J end by 7 bases, with 18 bases between. CDR3 coding DNA: TGTGCCAGCAGCCTCCTTTCGGGCCTCGGGGAGCAGTACTTC. Translating gives CASSLLSGLGEQYF.

This clonotype turned up a few times. The junction departs from the called germline gene at one end, perhaps through a read error. The chain links TRBV2 to TRBJ2-5; 9 nucleotides line up with TRBD2. Germline V lookup: CDR1 SNHLY, CDR2 FYNNEI. CDR3 size: 12 residues. CDR3 residues: CAGGTSRETQYF. The CDR3 nucleotides read TGTGCCGGAGGGACTAGCCGTGAGACCCAGTATTTC.

This clonotype was observed a few times. V gene TRBV5-1 combines with J gene TRBJ1-5; 8 positions agree with TRBD1. After removal of 0 bases from V and 6 bases from J, the junction contained 2 bases not matched to a gene. Germline V CDR1 and CDR2: SGHRS, YFSETQ. The CDR3 totals 14 residues. The CDR3 reads CASSLGTGSQPQHF. CDR3 in DNA: TGCGCCAGCAGCTTGGGGACAGGGAGTCAGCCCCAGCATTTT.

J is TRBJ1-3 and V is TRBV29-1; D gene uncertain. The CDR3 is 13 residues long. Trimming left V 6 bases short and J 1 base short, with 10 bases between. In germline, CDR1 is SQVTM, CDR2 ANQGSEA. Written as DNA, the CDR3 is TGCAGCGTCCGTGAGGGATCTGGAAACACCATATATTTT. It specifies CSVREGSGNTIYF.

The genes are TRBV5-1 and TRBJ2-1, with TRBD1 matching over 9 bases. The CDR3 consists of 15 residues. The V gene's germline CDR1 is SGHRS and CDR2 YFSETQ. V lost 3 bases to trimming and J lost 3 bases; unmatched junction nucleotides: 4. The CDR3 protein is CASSSETGGYNEQFF. In DNA, the CDR3 is TGCGCCAGCAGCTCAGAGACAGGGGGCTACAATGAGCAGTTCTTC.